The subject of this entry is one TCR beta chain. The sample comes from a study of blood T cell repertoires in COVID-19. About the study: Researchers got acute and convalescent COVID-19 samples from the United States, Italy and Spain. The cDNA or gDNA used as material had been derived from T cells, B-cell-depleted T cells, or PBMCs.

Original methodology: Amplification of reference gene primers was used by the study to estimate nucleated cell counts. The assay was immunoSEQ multiplex PCR, and TCRdb's table has in-frame clones only and misses some. That table is the source of V, J and clone size, and D and trimming were worked out from the DNA. The sample holds approximately 50,000 clones, roughly 86% seen once. The material sequenced was peripheral blood. This clonotype was sampled from a man aged 80 or over with active or convalescent COVID-19.

This CDR3 reads CASSLSQVYEQYF. The CDR3 nucleotides read TGTGCCAGCAGCTTATCACAGGTCTACGAGCAGTACTTC. V is TRBV16 and J is TRBJ2-7; TRBD1 is a possible D gene (5 bases). Per germline, CDR1 KGHSY and CDR2 FQNENV. The CDR3 consists of 13 residues. The ends were cut back, 5 bases at V and 3 bases at J, with 11 bases in the middle.